This T cell receptor (beta chain) was sequenced during a study of shared clonotypes between healthy human individuals. Whole-study findings and limits: Around 5.4% of naive CD4 clonotypes were common to a few donors.

Trimming left V 0 bases short and J 9 bases short, with 6 bases between. The CDR3 totals 11 residues. Per germline, CDR1 ENHRY and CDR2 SYGVKD. The donor cohort consisted entirely of Caucasian adults residing in Nashville, Tennessee. The method was immunoSEQ multiplex PCR; TCRdb's version includes in-frame clones alone and lacks a portion of them. The table records approximately 2,300,000 clones, around 92% of them present only once. Concerning this clone: Its antigen is currently unknown.

The chain has TRBV10-3 and TRBJ2-7; D is ambiguous. Sequenced sample: naive CD4+ T cells from PBMCs. Regarding subset: CD45RA+ positively selected. The clonotype originates from a man between 18 and 35 years old in good health. Some clones in this sample may be carry-over from other donors' samples. CDR3: CAISESIRQYF. The DNA for the CDR3 is TGTGCCATCAGTGAGTCAATAAGGCAGTACTTC.